The 28 T cell receptor beta chains below all came from one sample that was sequenced in a study of cytomegalovirus exposure and HLA in healthy donors. 13 Jbeta primers and 60 Vbeta primers were used for the PCR. Here immunoSEQ multiplex PCR was the method, and the copy in TCRdb shows in-frame clones only, minus some. The data contain about 170,000 clones, 65% to 85% of them singletons. Sequencing input: PBMCs. Source of these receptors: a woman in her forties or fifties in good health and CMV-seropositive.

This chain uses TRBV7-8 with TRBJ1-1; no definite D call. Germline V gene data show CDR1 as SGHVS and CDR2 as FQNEAQ. The length of the CDR3 is 13 residues. V shed 6 bases and J shed 2 bases, with 10 bases lying between them. The CDR3 DNA reads as TGTGCCAGCAGGACGAGGGTCAACACTGAAGCTTTCTTT. Protein sequence: CASRTRVNTEAFF.

The chain combines TRBV29-1 with TRBJ2-7, with 8 bases identical to TRBD1. The CDR3 is 13 residues long. J lost 3 bases, V lost 7 bases, and 8 bases had no gene match. Germline V gives CDR1 SQVTM, CDR2 ANQGSEA. CDR3 DNA sequence: TGCAGCGCCCGCCCCACAGGGGGCTACGAGCAGTACTTC. Its protein product is CSARPTGGYEQYF.

V gene TRBV6-1 combines with J gene TRBJ1-2, with TRBD1 identical over 9 bases. Looked up from germline, CDR1 is MNHNS and CDR2 is SASEGT. Trimming at V came to 4 bases and at J to 8 bases, leaving 14 bases not matched to a gene. This CDR3 comprises 16 residues. The CDR3 loop reads CASSGTGTGTLRGYTF. The CDR3 nucleotides read TGTGCCAGCAGTGGTACCGGGACAGGGACCCTCCGGGGCTACACCTTC.

The V gene is TRBV25-1, the J gene TRBJ1-1; 7 bases are shared with TRBD1. The germline gives CDR1 MGHDK, CDR2 SYGVNS. V was pared by 5 bases and J by 6 bases, with 6 bases of the junction left unmatched. CDR3 length: 13 amino acids. The CDR3 coding sequence is TGTGCCAGCAGTAAAACAGGGGTCGCTGAAGCTTTCTTT. It translates to CASSKTGVAEAFF.

The rearrangement links TRBV4-1 to TRBJ1-3; 7 bases are a match to TRBD1. Per germline, CDR1 MGHRA and CDR2 YSYEKL. CDR3 length: 17 amino acids. The V segment lost 5 bases and the J segment 4 bases; nucleotides outside the gene matches: 14. Here the CDR3 reads CASSLSLGGAGGNTIYF. Here the CDR3 DNA reads TGCGCCAGCAGCTTAAGTTTAGGGGGCGCGGGAGGAAACACCATATATTTT.

With respect to this clone: One junction end does not reproduce the germline sequence, and a read error may be involved. The chain has TRBV7-9 and TRBJ1-1; D ambiguous. The CDR3 spans 11 residues. Germline V gene sequence: CDR1 SEHNR, CDR2 FQNEAQ (reference sequence). In nucleotides, the CDR3 is TGTTCCAGCAGCGTTCAGACTGAAGCTTTCTTT. Protein product: CSSSVQTEAFF.

The sample holds a few counts of this clone. The V and J genes are TRBV19 and TRBJ2-5, with a weak D call TRBD2 (7 bases). CDR3 length equals 14 residues. CDR1 and CDR2 from the germline V gene are LNHDA and SQIVND (reference sequence). Trimming took off 4 bases at V and 7 bases at J, with 16 bases between the two ends. The CDR3 here is CASSKGEGLGTQYF. CDR3 coding DNA: TGTGCCAGTAGTAAGGGGGAGGGCCTGGGGACCCAGTACTTC.

This clone was seen only a few times. The chain uses TRBV9 and TRBJ2-7, with 7 bases fitting TRBD2. V lost 5 bases to trimming and J lost 3 bases; unmatched junction nucleotides: 5. The germline gives CDR1 SGDLS, CDR2 YYNGEE. This CDR3 spans 13 amino acids. CDR3: CASSSSGYYEQYF. The CDR3 nucleotides are TGTGCCAGCAGTTCTAGCGGATACTACGAGCAGTACTTC.

This clone was seen only once. The gene calls are TRBV14 and TRBJ1-2; 9 nucleotides agree with TRBD1. V shed 0 bases, J shed 4 bases, and the junction held 6 bases outside the gene matches. This CDR3 is 16 amino acids long. CDR1 is SGHDN, CDR2 FVKESK, per germline. CDR3 loop: CASSQDLLTGGYGYTF. The CDR3 DNA reads as TGTGCCAGCAGCCAAGATCTTCTGACAGGGGGCTATGGCTACACCTTC.

The J gene is TRBJ1-2, the V gene TRBV15, with D perhaps TRBD1 (5 bases). Germline CDR1 is LNHNV and CDR2 is YYDKDF (reference sequence). The CDR3 length is 14 residues. Deletions cut 3 bases from V and 2 bases from J, with 10 bases between. This chain's CDR3 is CATSRYGANYGYTF. CDR3 DNA sequence: TGTGCCACCAGCAGGTATGGGGCCAACTATGGCTACACCTTC. The complete variable domain, with remaining parts taken from reference TRBV15 and TRBJ1-2, reads DAMVIQNPRYQVTQFGKPVTLSCSQTLNHNVMYWYQQKSSQAPKLLFHYYDKDFNNEADTPDNFQSRRPNTSFCFLDIRSPGLGDTAMYLCATSRYGANYGYTFGSGTRLTVV.

The chain uses TRBV10-1 and TRBJ2-2, with D unclear. The CDR3 covers 12 residues. Between the trimmed V and J ends, which lost 6 bases and 1 base, there was a span of 3 bases. CDR1 and CDR2 from the germline V gene are WNHNN and SYGVQD (reference sequence). The CDR3, as DNA: TGCGCCAGCAGCCTGAACACCGGGGAGCTGTTTTTT. Its protein is CASSLNTGELFF.

J is TRBJ1-6 and V is TRBV6-1, with D possibly TRBD1 on 6 matching bases. Germline V gives CDR1 MNHNS, CDR2 SASEGT. V was pared by 8 bases and J by 14 bases, with 16 bases between. The CDR3 extends over 12 amino acids. CDR3 sequence: CASAGVLLTLHF. For the CDR3, the DNA is TGTGCCAGCGCAGGGGTCCTCCTCACCCTCCACTTT.

This clone was picked up one time. This chain uses TRBV7-3 with TRBJ2-2; possible D gene TRBD1, 5 bases. With 6 bases removed from V and 3 bases from J, the gap between germline ends came to 26 bases. Germline loops: CDR1 SGHTA, CDR2 FQGTGA. This CDR3 is 19 amino acids long. CDR3 protein: CASSWAPPQGQSDTGELFF. CDR3 nucleotide sequence: TGTGCCAGCAGTTGGGCCCCTCCCCAGGGCCAATCGGACACCGGGGAGCTGTTTTTT.

The genes are TRBV4-3 and TRBJ2-7; 9 bases map to TRBD1. The V gene's germline CDR1 is LGHNA and CDR2 YSLEER. The CDR3 sequence is 15 residues long. The V and J ends lost 0 bases and 3 bases, in that order; junction bases with no gene match: 3. The CDR3 loop is CASSQDTGGGYEQYF. CDR3 nucleotides: TGCGCCAGCAGCCAAGACACAGGGGGCGGCTACGAGCAGTACTTC.

The chain has TRBV5-4 and TRBJ2-5; D may be TRBD1 (6 bases). This CDR3 contains 15 residues. Trimming took off 0 bases at V and 4 bases at J, with 13 bases between the two ends. The germline V gene has CDR1 SGHNT and CDR2 YYREEE (reference sequence). CDR3 coding DNA: TGTGCCAGCAGCTTGGGGGGGCCACCTCGAGAGACCCAGTACTTC. Its protein is CASSLGGPPRETQYF.

The chain couples TRBV2 to TRBJ2-1, with 10 bases that match TRBD2. Germline CDR1 reads SNHLY; CDR2 reads FYNNEI. This CDR3 comprises 15 residues. Losses at the gene ends were 4 bases for V and 3 bases for J; bases not matched to a gene: 3. DNA of the CDR3: TGTGCCAGCAGTGCACTAGCGGGAAACTACAATGAGCAGTTCTTC. Protein product: CASSALAGNYNEQFF.

This clone was counted a few times. The chain combines TRBV10-3 with TRBJ1-1, with a tentative D call TRBD1 (6 bases). CDR1 is ENHRY and CDR2 is SYGVKD in the germline V gene. V lost 8 bases, J lost 0 bases, and 10 bases lay in between. This CDR3 has 13 residues. Here the CDR3 reads CAILGALNTEAFF. As DNA, the CDR3 is TGTGCCATCTTGGGGGCCTTGAACACTGAAGCTTTCTTT.

This chain connects TRBV2 to TRBJ2-5; D ambiguous. Germline V CDR1 and CDR2: SNHLY, FYNNEI. Deletions cut 6 bases from V and 5 bases from J, with 10 bases between. CDR3 length equals 12 residues. The CDR3 nucleotides read TGTGCCAGCAGGCACGCCCGGGAGACCCAGTACTTC. Protein: CASRHARETQYF.

The CDR3 loop is CASSEGQHTDTQYF. The CDR3 nucleotides are TGTGCCAGCAGTGAAGGACAGCACACAGATACGCAGTATTTT. The V call is TRBV6-4, the J call TRBJ2-3; weak D call: TRBD1 (6 bases). The CDR3 covers 14 residues. Trimming removed 3 bases from V and 2 bases from J, with 9 bases in between. Germline CDR1 and CDR2: MRHNA and SNTAGT.

This sequence joins TRBV6-1 and TRBJ2-7; a possible D gene is TRBD1 (6 bases). The CDR3 contains 14 residues. Trimming removed 5 bases from V and 2 bases from J, with 13 bases in between. Germline lookup yields CDR1 MNHNS and CDR2 SASEGT. DNA for the CDR3: TGTGCCAGCAGTCGACTGGACAGTACCTACGAGCAGTACTTC. It specifies CASSRLDSTYEQYF.

V is TRBV4-3 and J is TRBJ2-3; 7 nucleotides line up with TRBD1. The V and J ends lost 5 bases and 0 bases, in that order; junction bases with no gene match: 2. In germline, CDR1 is LGHNA, CDR2 YSLEER. This CDR3 has 14 residues. The CDR3 loop reads CASSRDSSTDTQYF. CDR3 DNA: TGCGCCAGCAGCAGGGACAGCAGCACAGATACGCAGTATTTT.

This clone was observed a few times. The rearrangement links TRBV4-1 to TRBJ1-1, with D perhaps TRBD1 (5 bases). Germline V lookup: CDR1 MGHRA, CDR2 YSYEKL. The CDR3 consists of 12 residues. The ends were cut back, 5 bases at V and 5 bases at J, with 9 bases in the middle. CDR3 sequence (DNA): TGCGCCAGCAGCTTTGGGGGGACTGAAGCTTTCTTT. Translation gives CASSFGGTEAFF.

The sample holds one count of this clone. This chain links TRBV5-5 with TRBJ1-2; 12 bases are a match to TRBD1. V shed 0 bases and J 7 bases; nucleotides not matched to a gene: 13. Germline V CDR1 and CDR2: SGHKS, YYEKEE (reference sequence). CDR3 length equals 18 residues. CDR3 nucleotide sequence: TGTGCCAGCAGCTTGGTAGGGGGACAGGGGGCCCCGGGACGTGGCTACACCTTC. Translation: CASSLVGGQGAPGRGYTF.

The chain is built from TRBV15 and TRBJ1-1, with TRBD1 matching 11 bases. With 3 bases clipped from V and 4 bases from J, the junction kept 7 bases outside the gene matches. CDR1 LNHNV and CDR2 YYDKDF come from the germline V gene (reference sequence). The CDR3 has 16 residues. The DNA for the CDR3 is TGTGCCACCAGCAGGGACAGGGGGCCGGGAGGCACTGAAGCTTTCTTT. It translates to CATSRDRGPGGTEAFF.

This clone was observed a handful of times. The J gene is TRBJ2-2, the V gene TRBV10-3; 7 bases are shared with TRBD2. V shed 2 bases and J 6 bases; nucleotides not matched to a gene: 0. The CDR3 covers 13 residues. The germline gives CDR1 ENHRY, CDR2 SYGVKD. The CDR3 nucleotides are TGTGCCATCAGTGAGCGGGGGGCCGGGGAGCTGTTTTTT. Protein product: CAISERGAGELFF.

The rearrangement uses TRBV4-2 and TRBJ1-1, with unresolved D. Germline V gene lookup returns CDR1 LGHNA and CDR2 YNFKEQ. This CDR3 has 13 amino acids. V lost 3 bases, J lost 3 bases, and 8 bases lay in between. The chain's CDR3 is CASSQHTYTEAFF. CDR3 coding DNA: TGTGCCAGCAGCCAGCACACCTACACTGAAGCTTTCTTT.

The chain links TRBV7-2 to TRBJ2-2, with 10 bases identical to TRBD2. This CDR3 is 16 amino acids long. The germline V gene encodes CDR1 SGHTA and CDR2 FQGNSA. V lost 1 base, J lost 4 bases, and 3 bases stayed unmatched. CDR3 loop: CASSLGPSGSTGELFF. The CDR3 DNA reads TGTGCCAGCAGCTTAGGGCCTAGCGGGAGCACCGGGGAGCTGTTTTTT.

This chain uses TRBV29-1 with TRBJ1-5, with D unclear. V lost 4 bases to trimming and J lost 3 bases, with 10 bases between them. CDR1 and CDR2 from the germline V gene are SQVTM and ANQGSEA. The CDR3 spans 13 residues. The CDR3 DNA is TGCAGCGTTGGAGAAACGGTCAATCAGCCCCAGCATTTT. Translation gives CSVGETVNQPQHF.